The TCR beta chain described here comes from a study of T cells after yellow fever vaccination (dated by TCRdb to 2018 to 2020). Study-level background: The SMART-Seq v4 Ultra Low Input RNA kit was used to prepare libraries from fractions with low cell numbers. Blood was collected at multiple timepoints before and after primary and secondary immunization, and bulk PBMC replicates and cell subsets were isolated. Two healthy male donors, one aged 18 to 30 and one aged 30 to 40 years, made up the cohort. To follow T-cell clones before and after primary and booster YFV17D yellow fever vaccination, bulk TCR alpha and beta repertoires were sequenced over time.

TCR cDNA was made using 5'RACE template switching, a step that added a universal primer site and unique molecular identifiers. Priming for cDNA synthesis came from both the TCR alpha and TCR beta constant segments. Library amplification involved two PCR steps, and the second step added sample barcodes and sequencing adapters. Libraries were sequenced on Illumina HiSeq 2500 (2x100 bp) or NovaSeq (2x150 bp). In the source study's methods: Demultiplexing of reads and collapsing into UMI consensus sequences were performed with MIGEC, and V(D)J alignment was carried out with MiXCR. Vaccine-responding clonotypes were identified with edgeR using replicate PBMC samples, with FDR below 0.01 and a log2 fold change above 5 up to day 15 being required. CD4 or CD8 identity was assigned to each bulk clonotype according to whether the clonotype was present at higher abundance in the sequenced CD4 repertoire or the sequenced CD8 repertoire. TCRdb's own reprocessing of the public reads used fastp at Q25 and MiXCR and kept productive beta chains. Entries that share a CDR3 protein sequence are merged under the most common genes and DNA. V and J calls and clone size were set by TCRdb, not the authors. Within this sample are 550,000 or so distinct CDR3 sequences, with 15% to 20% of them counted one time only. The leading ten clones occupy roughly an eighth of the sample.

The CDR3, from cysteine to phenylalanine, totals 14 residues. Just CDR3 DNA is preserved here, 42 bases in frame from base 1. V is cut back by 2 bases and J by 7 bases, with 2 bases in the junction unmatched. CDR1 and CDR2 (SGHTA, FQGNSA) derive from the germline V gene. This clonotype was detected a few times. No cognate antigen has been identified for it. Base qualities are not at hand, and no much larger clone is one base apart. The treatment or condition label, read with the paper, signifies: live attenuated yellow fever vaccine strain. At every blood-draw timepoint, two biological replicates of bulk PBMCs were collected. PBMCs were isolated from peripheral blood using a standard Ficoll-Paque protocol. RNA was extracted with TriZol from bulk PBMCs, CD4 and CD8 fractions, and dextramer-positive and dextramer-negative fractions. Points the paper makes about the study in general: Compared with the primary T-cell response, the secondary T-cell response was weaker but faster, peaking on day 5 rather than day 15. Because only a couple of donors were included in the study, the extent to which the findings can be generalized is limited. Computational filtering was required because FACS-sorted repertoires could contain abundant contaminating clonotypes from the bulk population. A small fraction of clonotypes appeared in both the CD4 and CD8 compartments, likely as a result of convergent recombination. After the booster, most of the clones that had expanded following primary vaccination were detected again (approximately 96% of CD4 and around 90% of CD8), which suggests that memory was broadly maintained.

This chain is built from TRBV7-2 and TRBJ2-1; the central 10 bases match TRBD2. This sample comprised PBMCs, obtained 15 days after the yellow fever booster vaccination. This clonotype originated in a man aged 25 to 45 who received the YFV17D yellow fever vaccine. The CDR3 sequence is CASSLMTSGNEQFF. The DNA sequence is TGTGCCAGCAGCTTAATGACTAGCGGGAATGAGCAGTTCTTC.